This T cell receptor (beta chain) was observed in a study of blood T cell repertoires in COVID-19 (TCRdb year 2020). Broadly, across the study: Collaborator samples came from the United States, Italy and Spain and covered acute and convalescent phases of COVID-19. The material from the prospective study consisted of cDNA or gDNA derived from T cells, B-cell-depleted T cells, or PBMCs. Deeply sampled blood TCRbeta repertoires from subjects exposed to, actively infected with, or recovered from COVID-19 were included in the dataset. The repertoires were made available in a free public database intended to serve as a resource for research on the immune response to SARS-CoV-2. The samples were drawn from two sources: the first 160 participants of the ongoing ImmuneRACE study, and 1,254 subjects contributed by 6 global collaborators. Sample metadata almost always included a de-identified subject ID, COVID-19 status, age in years and sex. HLA class I and class II types, where available, came from metadata supplied by the sample provider rather than from assay-based typing.

Each collaborating institution followed its own protocols to collect whole blood in K2EDTA tubes. Collaborator samples were shipped for TCRbeta analysis as frozen whole blood, isolated PBMCs, or DNA extracted from either sample type. Worth noting for this clone: Which antigen it targets is not known. No base quality values were provided; no much bigger clone lies one nucleotide off.

What the research found in general, with its limitations: Clinical and demographic metadata were provided uncurated, with the amount varying by source and participant.

TCRbeta CDR3 regions were amplified from genomic DNA using the immunoSEQ Assay, a bias-controlled multiplex PCR. On the authors' methods: Nucleated cell counts per sample were estimated from amplification of reference gene primers within the assay. To quantify the absolute abundance of each unique TCRbeta CDR3 rearrangement, sequence reads were collapsed and filtered. For each sample, productive Simpson clonality was calculated as the square root of Simpson's diversity index over productive rearrangements. The table comes from immuneACCESS by way of TCRdb, which keeps in-frame sequences with V and J called. Part of the clones is missing from these tables; in studies checked, under half for an unresolved V gene and the rest for unknown reasons. V and J calls and clone size are as listed in that table; D and trimming were resolved from the DNA. The sample table lists under 200,000 clones, around 87% of them with a count of one. The leading ten clones occupy almost 1% of the sample.

CDR1 is given as MNHEY and CDR2 as SMNVEV, both from the germline V gene (reference sequence). Reading from cysteine to phenylalanine, the CDR3 counts 15 amino acids. The kept DNA is CDR3 alone, 45 bases in frame from the first base. Trimming costs V 6 bases and J 0 bases, and their ends lie 9 bases apart. The V gene is TRBV27 and the J gene is TRBJ2-6, with no confidently assigned D gene. Material for sequencing was peripheral blood. The receptor was isolated from a man younger than 35 with acute or convalescent COVID-19. CDR3 reads: CASRETSSGANVLTF. The sequence in DNA is TGTGCCAGCAGGGAGACGAGCTCTGGGGCCAACGTCCTGACTTTC.